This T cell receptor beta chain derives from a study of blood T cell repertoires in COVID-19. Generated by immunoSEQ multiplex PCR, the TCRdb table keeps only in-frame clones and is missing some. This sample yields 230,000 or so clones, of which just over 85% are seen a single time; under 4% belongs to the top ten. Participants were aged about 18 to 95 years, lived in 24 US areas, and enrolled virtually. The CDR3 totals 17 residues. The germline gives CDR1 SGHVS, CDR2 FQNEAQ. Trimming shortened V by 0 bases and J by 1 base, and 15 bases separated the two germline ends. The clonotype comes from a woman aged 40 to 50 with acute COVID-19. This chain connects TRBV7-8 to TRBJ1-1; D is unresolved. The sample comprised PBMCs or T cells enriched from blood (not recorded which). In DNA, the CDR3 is TGTGCCAGCAGCTTAGCGCTTATTGGGAGGAAGAACACTGAAGCTTTCTTT. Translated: CASSLALIGRKNTEAFF.